Listed here are 3 T cell receptor beta chains from one sample, sequenced in a study of blood T cell repertoires in COVID-19. The assay was immunoSEQ multiplex PCR, and TCRdb's table has in-frame clones only and misses some. The data hold some 150,000 clones, with 84% observed a single time. Specimen: peripheral blood. Receptors originate from a woman in her forties or fifties in a cohort sampled during active or convalescent COVID-19.

The chain joins TRBV7-2 to TRBJ2-5; possibly TRBD1 for D (6 bases). CDR3 length equals 14 residues. The V and J ends lost 3 bases and 1 base respectively, with 9 bases between them. CDR1 SGHTA and CDR2 FQGNSA come from the germline V gene. CDR3 sequence (DNA): TGTGCCAGCAGCTTTAGGGACACCCAAGAGACCCAGTACTTC. Translated, it gives CASSFRDTQETQYF. Variable domain in full (rest from reference TRBV7-2 and TRBJ2-5): GAGVSQSPSNKVTEKGKDVELRCDPISGHTALYWYRQSLGQGLEFLIYFQGNSAPDKSGLPSDRFSAERTGGSVSTLTIQRTQQEDSAVYLCASSFRDTQETQYFGPGTRLLVL.

The CDR3 bases are TGTGCCAGCTCACCGTTAGCGGGGGGGCTCCGTCCGACCCAGTACTTC. Translating gives CASSPLAGGLRPTQYF. The rearrangement links TRBV18 to TRBJ2-5; 11 bases are shared with TRBD2. Germline-derived CDR1 and CDR2 are KGHSH and LQKENI. The CDR3 has 16 residues. V gave up 3 bases and J gave up 7 bases; unmatched junction bases: 10. Using reference TRBV18 and TRBJ2-5 for the parts outside the CDR3, the full variable domain is NAGVMQNPRHLVRRRGQEARLRCSPMKGHSHVYWYRQLPEEGLKFMVYLQKENIIDESGMPKERFSAEFPKEGPSILRIQQVVRGDSAAYFCASSPLAGGLRPTQYFGPGTRLLVL.

J is TRBJ2-7 and V is TRBV19; no clear D. The CDR3 is 15 residues long. Trimming took 2 bases from V and 0 from J, leaving 11 bases between them. CDR1 is LNHDA and CDR2 is SQIVND in the germline V gene (reference sequence). DNA of the CDR3: TGTGCCAGTAGTATACAAGCGTTGAGCTCCTACGAGCAGTACTTC. This encodes CASSIQALSSYEQYF.